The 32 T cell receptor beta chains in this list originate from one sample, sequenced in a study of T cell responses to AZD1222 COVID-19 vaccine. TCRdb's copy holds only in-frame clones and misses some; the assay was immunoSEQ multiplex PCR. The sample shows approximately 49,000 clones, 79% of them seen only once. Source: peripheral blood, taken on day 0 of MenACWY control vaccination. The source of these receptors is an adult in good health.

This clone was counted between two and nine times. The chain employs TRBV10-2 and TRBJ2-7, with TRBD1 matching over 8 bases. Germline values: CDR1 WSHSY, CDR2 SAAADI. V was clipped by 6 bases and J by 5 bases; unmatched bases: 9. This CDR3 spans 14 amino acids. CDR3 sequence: CASSPTGAMDEQYF. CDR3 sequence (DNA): TGCGCCAGCAGCCCGACAGGGGCGATGGACGAGCAGTACTTC.

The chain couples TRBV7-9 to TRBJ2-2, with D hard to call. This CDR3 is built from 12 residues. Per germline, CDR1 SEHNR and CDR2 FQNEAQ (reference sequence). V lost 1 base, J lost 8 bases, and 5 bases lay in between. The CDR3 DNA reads TGTGCCAGCAGCTTAGTCCAGGGGGAGCTGTTTTTT. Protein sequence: CASSLVQGELFF. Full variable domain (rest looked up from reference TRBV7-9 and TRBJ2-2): DTGVSQNPRHKITKRGQNVTFRCDPISEHNRLYWYRQTLGQGPEFLTYFQNEAQLEKSRLLSDRFSAERPKGSFSTLEIQRTEQGDSAMYLCASSLVQGELFFGEGSRLTVL.

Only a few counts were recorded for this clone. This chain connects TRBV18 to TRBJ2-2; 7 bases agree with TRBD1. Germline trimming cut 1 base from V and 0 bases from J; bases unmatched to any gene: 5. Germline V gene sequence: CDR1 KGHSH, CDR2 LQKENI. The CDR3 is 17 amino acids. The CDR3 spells CASSPRGQGANTGELFF. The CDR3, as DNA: TGTGCCAGCTCACCACGAGGCCAGGGGGCGAACACCGGGGAGCTGTTTTTT.

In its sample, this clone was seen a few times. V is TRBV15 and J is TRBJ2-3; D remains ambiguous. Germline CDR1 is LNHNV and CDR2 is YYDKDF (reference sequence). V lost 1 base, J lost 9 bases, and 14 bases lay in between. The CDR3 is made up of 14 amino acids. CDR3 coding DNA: TGTGCCACCAGCAGAGGGCTATCCCCGCGCACGCAGTATTTT. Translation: CATSRGLSPRTQYF.

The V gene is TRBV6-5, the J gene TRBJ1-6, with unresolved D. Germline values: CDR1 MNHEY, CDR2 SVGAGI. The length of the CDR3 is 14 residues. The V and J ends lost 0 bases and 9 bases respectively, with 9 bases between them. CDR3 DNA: TGTGCCAGCAGTTACTCTGGGGAACCTTCACCCCTCCACTTT. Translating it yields CASSYSGEPSPLHF.

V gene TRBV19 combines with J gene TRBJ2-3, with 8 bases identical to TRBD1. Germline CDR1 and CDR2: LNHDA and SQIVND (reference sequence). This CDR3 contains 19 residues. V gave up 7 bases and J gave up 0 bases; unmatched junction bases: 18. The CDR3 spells CASTTQGQVLPSSTDTQYF. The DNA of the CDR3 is TGTGCCAGTACCACCCAGGGACAGGTATTGCCCAGTAGCACAGATACGCAGTATTTT.

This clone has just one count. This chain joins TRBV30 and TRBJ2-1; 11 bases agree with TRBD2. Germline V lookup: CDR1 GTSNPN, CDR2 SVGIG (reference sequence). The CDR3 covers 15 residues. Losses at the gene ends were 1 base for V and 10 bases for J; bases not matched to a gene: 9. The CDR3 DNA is TGTGCCTGGAGTGCTGAAACTAGCGGGGGCGGGGAGCAGTTCTTC. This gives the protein CAWSAETSGGGEQFF. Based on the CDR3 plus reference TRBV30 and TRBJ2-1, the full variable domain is SQTIHQWPATLVQPVGSPLSLECTVEGTSNPNLYWYRQAAGRGLQLLFYSVGIGQISSEVPQNLSASRPQDRQFILSSKKLLLSDSGFYLCAWSAETSGGGEQFFGPGTRLTVL.

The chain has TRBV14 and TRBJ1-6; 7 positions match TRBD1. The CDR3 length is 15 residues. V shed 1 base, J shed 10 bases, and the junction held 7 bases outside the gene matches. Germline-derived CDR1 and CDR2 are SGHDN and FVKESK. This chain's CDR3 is CASSQGGQFGSPLHF. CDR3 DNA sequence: TGTGCCAGCAGCCAAGGGGGACAGTTCGGCTCACCCCTCCACTTT.

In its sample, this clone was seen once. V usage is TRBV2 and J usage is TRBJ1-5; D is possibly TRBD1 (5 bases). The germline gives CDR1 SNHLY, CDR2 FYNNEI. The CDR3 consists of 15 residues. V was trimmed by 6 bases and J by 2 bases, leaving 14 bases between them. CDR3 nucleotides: TGTGCCAGCAGACTTCAGGGTCTCGGCAATCAGCCCCAGCATTTT. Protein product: CASRLQGLGNQPQHF.

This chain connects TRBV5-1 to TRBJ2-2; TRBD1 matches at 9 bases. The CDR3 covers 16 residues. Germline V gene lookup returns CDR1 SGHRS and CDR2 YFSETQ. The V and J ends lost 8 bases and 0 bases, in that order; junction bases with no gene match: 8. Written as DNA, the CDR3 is TGCGCCAGTTACGCCGGGACAGGGACGAACACCGGGGAGCTGTTTTTT. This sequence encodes CASYAGTGTNTGELFF.

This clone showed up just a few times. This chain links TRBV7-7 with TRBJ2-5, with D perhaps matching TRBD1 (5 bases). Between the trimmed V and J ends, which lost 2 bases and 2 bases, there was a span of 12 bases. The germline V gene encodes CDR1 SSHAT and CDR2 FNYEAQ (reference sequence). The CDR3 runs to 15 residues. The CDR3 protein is CASSLLATGQETQYF. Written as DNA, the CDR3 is TGTGCCAGCAGCTTACTGGCAACAGGACAAGAGACCCAGTACTTC.

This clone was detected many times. Here the CDR3 reads CASSQGQGSPYV. DNA of the CDR3: TGTGCCAGCTCACAAGGACAGGGATCGCCGTACGTC. The gene calls are TRBV18 and TRBJ2-7; the match to TRBD1 covers 8 bases. This CDR3 is built from 12 residues. V lost 4 bases to trimming and J lost 12 bases; unmatched junction nucleotides: 8. Per the germline V gene, CDR1 is KGHSH and CDR2 is LQKENI.

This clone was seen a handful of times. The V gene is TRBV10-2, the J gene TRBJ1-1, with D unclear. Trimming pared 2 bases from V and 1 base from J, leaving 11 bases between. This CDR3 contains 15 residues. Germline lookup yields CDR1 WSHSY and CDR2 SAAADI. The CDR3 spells CASSEVGQKNTEAFF. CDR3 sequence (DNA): TGCGCCAGCAGTGAGGTGGGTCAGAAGAACACTGAAGCTTTCTTT.

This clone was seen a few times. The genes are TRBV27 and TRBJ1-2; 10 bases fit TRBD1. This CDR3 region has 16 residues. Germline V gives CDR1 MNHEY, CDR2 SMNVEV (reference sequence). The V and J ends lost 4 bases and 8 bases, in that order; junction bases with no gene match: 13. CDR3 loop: CASSSRQGARLWGYTF. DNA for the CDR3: TGTGCCAGCAGTTCCCGACAGGGGGCGCGTTTATGGGGCTACACCTTC.

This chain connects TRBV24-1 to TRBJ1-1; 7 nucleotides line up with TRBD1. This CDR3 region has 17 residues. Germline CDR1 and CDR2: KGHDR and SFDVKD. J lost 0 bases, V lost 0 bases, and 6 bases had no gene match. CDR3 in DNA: TGTGCCACCAGTGATTTGCCTTACAGGGGTATGAACACTGAAGCTTTCTTT. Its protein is CATSDLPYRGMNTEAFF.

DNA of the CDR3: TGTGCCAGCAGCTTGGCCCTTCATGAGCAGTACTTC. This translates into CASSLALHEQYF. This chain connects TRBV5-8 to TRBJ2-7; D is undetermined. This CDR3 contains 12 residues. CDR1 is SGHTS and CDR2 is YDEGEE in the germline V gene. V was pared by 0 bases and J by 7 bases, with 8 bases between.

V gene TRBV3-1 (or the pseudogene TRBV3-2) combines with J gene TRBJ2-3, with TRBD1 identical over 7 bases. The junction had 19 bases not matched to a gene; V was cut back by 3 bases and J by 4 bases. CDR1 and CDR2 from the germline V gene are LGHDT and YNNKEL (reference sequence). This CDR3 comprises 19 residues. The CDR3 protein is CASSHPTRGPREGADTQYF. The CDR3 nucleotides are TGTGCCAGCAGCCACCCAACGAGGGGGCCTAGGGAAGGGGCAGATACGCAGTATTTT.

CDR3 region: CASGSKEGTEAFF. As DNA, the CDR3 is TGTGCCAGCGGAAGCAAGGAGGGGACTGAAGCTTTCTTT. The rearrangement uses TRBV7-9 and TRBJ1-1, with TRBD1 as a possible D gene (5 bases). The CDR3 contains 13 residues. Germline V gene data show CDR1 as SEHNR and CDR2 as FQNEAQ (reference sequence). Trimming left V 8 bases short and J 5 bases short, with 15 bases between.

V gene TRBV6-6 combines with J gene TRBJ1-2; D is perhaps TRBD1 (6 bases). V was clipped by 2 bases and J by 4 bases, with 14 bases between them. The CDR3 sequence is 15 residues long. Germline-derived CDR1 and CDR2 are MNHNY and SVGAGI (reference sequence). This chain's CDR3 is CASSYGQRRSYGYTF. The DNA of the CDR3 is TGTGCCAGCAGTTACGGACAGCGACGTTCCTATGGCTACACCTTC.

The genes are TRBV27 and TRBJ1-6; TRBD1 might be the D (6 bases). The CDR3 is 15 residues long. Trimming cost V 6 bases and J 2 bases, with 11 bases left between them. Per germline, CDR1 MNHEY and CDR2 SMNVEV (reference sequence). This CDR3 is CASRPGHAYNSPLHF. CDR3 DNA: TGTGCCAGCAGGCCGGGACACGCCTATAATTCACCCCTCCACTTT.

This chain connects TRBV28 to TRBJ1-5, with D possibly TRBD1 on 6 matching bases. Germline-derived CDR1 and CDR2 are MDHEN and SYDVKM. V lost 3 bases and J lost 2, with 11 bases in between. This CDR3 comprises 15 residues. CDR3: CASSFLQGGNQPQHF. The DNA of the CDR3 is TGTGCCAGCAGTTTTTTACAGGGAGGCAATCAGCCCCAGCATTTT. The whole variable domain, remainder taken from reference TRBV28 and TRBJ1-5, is DVKVTQSSRYLVKRTGEKVFLECVQDMDHENMFWYRQDPGLGLRLIYFSYDVKMKEKGDIPEGYSVSREKKERFSLILESASTNQTSMYLCASSFLQGGNQPQHFGDGTRLSIL.

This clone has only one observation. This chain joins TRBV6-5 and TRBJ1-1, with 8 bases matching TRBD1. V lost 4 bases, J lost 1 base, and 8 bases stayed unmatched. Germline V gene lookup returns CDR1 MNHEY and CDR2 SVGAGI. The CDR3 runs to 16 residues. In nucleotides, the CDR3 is TGTGCCAGCAGTTCCCGTTGGACAGGGCCGAACACTGAAGCTTTCTTT. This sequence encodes CASSSRWTGPNTEAFF.

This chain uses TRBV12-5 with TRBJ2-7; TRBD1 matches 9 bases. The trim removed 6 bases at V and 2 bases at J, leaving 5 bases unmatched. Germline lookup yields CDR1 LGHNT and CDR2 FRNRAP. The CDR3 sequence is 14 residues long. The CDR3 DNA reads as TGTGCTAGTGGGCCGGGACAGGGAACCTACGAGCAGTACTTC. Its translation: CASGPGQGTYEQYF.

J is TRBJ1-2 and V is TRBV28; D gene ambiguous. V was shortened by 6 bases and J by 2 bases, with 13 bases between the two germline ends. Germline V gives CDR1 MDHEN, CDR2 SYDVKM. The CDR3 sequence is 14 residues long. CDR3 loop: CASRPYGSNYGYTF. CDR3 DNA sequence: TGTGCCAGCAGGCCTTACGGGTCCAACTATGGCTACACCTTC.

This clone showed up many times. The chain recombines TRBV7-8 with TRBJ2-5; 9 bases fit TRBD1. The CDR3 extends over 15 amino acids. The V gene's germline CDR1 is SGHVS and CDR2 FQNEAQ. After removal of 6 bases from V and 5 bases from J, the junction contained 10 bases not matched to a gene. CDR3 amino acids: CASRSPTGTGETQYF. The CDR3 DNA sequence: TGTGCCAGCAGATCACCCACCGGGACAGGGGAGACCCAGTACTTC.

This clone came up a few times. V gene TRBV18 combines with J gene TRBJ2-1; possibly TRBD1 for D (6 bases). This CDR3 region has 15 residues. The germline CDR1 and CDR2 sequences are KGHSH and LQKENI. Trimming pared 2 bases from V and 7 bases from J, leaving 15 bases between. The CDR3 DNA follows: TGTGCCAGCTCACCATCACAGGGTGGGGTAAATGAGCAGTTCTTC. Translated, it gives CASSPSQGGVNEQFF.

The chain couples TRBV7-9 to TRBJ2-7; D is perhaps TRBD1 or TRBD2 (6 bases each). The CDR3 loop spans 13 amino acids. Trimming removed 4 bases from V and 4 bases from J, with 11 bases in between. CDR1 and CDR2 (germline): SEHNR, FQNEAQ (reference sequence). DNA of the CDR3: TGTGCCAGCAGCTCGGGGGCAGGATACGAGCAGTACTTC. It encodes CASSSGAGYEQYF.

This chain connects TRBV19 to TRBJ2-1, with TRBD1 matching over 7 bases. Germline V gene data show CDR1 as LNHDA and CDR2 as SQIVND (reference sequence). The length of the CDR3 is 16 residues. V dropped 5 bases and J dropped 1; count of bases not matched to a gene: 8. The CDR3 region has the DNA TGTGCCAGTAGTCCAGACAGGGCCGCTTCCTACAATGAGCAGTTCTTC. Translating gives CASSPDRAASYNEQFF.

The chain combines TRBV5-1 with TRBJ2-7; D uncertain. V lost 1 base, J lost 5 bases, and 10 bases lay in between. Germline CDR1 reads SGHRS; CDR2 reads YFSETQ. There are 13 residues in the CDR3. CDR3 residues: CASSLTPRHEQYV. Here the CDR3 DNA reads TGCGCCAGCAGCTTGACCCCACGACACGAGCAGTACGTC.

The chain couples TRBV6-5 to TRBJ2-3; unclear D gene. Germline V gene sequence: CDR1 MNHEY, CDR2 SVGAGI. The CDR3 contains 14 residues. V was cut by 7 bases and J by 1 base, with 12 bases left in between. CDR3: CASIRERGTDTQYF. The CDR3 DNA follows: TGTGCCAGCATCCGCGAGAGAGGCACAGATACGCAGTATTTT.

The DNA of the CDR3 is TGTGCCAGCAGAACAAGAAGCGGGGATCTGGGCGAGCAGTACTTC. Translation: CASRTRSGDLGEQYF. The V call is TRBV6-5, the J call TRBJ2-7; 7 positions match TRBD2. The CDR3 totals 15 residues. V lost 6 bases and J lost 6; bases outside the gene matches: 14. CDR1 MNHEY and CDR2 SVGAGI come from the germline V gene.

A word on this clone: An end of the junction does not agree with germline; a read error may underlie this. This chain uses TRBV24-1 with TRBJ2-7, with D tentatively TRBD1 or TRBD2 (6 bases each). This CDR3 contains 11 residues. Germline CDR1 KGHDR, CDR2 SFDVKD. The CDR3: CATSERGRAGF. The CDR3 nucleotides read TGTGCCACCAGTGAACGGGGGCGGGCCGGGTTT.